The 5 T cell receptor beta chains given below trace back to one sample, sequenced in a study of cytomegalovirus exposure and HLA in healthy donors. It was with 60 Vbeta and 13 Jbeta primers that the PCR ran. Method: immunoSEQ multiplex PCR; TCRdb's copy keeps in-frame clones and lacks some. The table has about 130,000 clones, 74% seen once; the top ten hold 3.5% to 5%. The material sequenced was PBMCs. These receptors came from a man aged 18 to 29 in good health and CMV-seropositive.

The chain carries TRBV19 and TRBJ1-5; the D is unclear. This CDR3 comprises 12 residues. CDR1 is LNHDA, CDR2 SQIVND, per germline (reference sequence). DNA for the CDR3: TGTGGAACGGGGTGGGGCAATCAGCCCCAGCATTTT. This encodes CGTGWGNQPQHF.

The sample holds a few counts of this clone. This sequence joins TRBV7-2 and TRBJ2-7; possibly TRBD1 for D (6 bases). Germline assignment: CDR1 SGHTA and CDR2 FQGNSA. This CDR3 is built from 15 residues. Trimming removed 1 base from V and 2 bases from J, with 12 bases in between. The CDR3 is CASSLVAGETYEQYF. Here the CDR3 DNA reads TGTGCCAGCAGCTTAGTCGCAGGGGAAACCTACGAGCAGTACTTC.

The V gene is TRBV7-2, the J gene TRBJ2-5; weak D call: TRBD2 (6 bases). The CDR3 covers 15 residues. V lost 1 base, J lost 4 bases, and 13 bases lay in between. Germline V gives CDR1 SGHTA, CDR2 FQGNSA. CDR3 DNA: TGTGCCAGCAGCTTAGGTGATGGGAGGCGAGAGACCCAGTACTTC. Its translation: CASSLGDGRRETQYF.

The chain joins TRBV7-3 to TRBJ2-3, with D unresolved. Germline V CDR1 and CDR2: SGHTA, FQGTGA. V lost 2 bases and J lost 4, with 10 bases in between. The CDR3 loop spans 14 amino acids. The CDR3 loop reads CASSLQSVADTQYF. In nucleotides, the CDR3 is TGTGCCAGCAGCTTACAGAGCGTCGCAGATACGCAGTATTTT.

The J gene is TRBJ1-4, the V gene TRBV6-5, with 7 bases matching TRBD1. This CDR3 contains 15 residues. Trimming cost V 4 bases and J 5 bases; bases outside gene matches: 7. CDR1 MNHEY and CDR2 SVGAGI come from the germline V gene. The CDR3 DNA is TGTGCCAGCAGTTGGCGGACAGGCGCGAATGAAAAACTGTTTTTT. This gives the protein CASSWRTGANEKLFF.